Below, 30 T cell receptor beta chains from the same sample are listed, as sequenced in a study of Ad26.COV2.S vaccination and SARS-CoV-2 variants. Treatment meaning: some 20 received Ad26.COV2.S at low or high dose, single or two shots; several received placebo; per-sample allocation not given. Specimens were obtained on day 63 following the first vaccine or placebo injection. TCRdb keeps only in-frame clones here, not all; method: immunoSEQ multiplex PCR. Of about 400,000 clones in the sample, 88% were seen once. The specimen comprised peripheral blood, sampled in a trial of Ad26.COV2.S vaccine versus placebo. The receptors stem from a person between 18 and 60 years old who received the Ad26.COV2.S COVID-19 vaccine or a placebo.

Here the CDR3 reads CASSYAQGVETQYF. Here the CDR3 DNA reads TGTGCCAGCAGTTACGCACAGGGGGTTGAGACCCAGTACTTC. V and J are TRBV6-5 and TRBJ2-5, with 8 bases that match TRBD1. Germline values: CDR1 MNHEY, CDR2 SVGAGI. J lost 5 bases, V lost 2 bases, and 4 bases had no gene match. CDR3 size: 14 residues.

The chain recombines TRBV11-1 with TRBJ1-2; 7 bases are shared with TRBD1. Germline V gene sequence: CDR1 SGHAT, CDR2 FQDESV (reference sequence). Trimming cost V 5 bases and J 3 bases; bases outside gene matches: 3. The CDR3 is made up of 13 amino acids. In nucleotides, the CDR3 is TGTGCCAGCAGCAAGACAGGGTACTATGGCTACACCTTC. This sequence encodes CASSKTGYYGYTF.

The chain recombines TRBV6-6 with TRBJ2-2, with a possible D match to TRBD1 (5 bases). Germline V gene sequence: CDR1 MNHNY, CDR2 SVGAGI (reference sequence). Between the trimmed V and J ends, which lost 6 bases and 1 base, there was a span of 9 bases. The CDR3 totals 14 residues. CDR3 nucleotides: TGTGCCAGCAGCTCCCAGGGGAACACCGGGGAGCTGTTTTTT. This codes for CASSSQGNTGELFF.

Here the CDR3 DNA reads TGTGCCAGCAGCCAAATTAGGGTCTCGAATACGCAGTATTTT. Amino acid sequence: CASSQIRVSNTQYF. V usage is TRBV13 and J usage is TRBJ2-3; D gene ambiguous. The V end lost 5 bases, the J end lost 7 bases, and 16 bases lay between the germline ends. The CDR3 runs 14 residues. Per germline, CDR1 PRHDT and CDR2 FYEKMQ (reference sequence).

The CDR3 coding sequence is TGTGCCACCAGCAGAGATTTAGGCAGGGTGGACGAGCAGTACTTC. It is translated as CATSRDLGRVDEQYF. The chain joins TRBV15 to TRBJ2-7; TRBD1 might be the D (5 bases). Germline V gene sequence: CDR1 LNHNV, CDR2 YYDKDF (reference sequence). V was clipped by 0 bases and J by 5 bases, with 14 bases between them. CDR3 length: 15 amino acids.

The chain has TRBV6-5 and TRBJ2-3; no reliable D call. The CDR3 length is 14 residues. Trimming removed 1 base at V and 2 bases at J, with 7 bases between. Germline CDR1 and CDR2: MNHEY and SVGAGI. CDR3 amino acids: CASSYLASTDTQYF. As DNA, the CDR3 is TGTGCCAGCAGTTACTTGGCCTCCACAGATACGCAGTATTTT.

As to this clone: The sample holds other DNA sequences that translate to the same CDR3. The chain links TRBV3-1 (or the pseudogene TRBV3-2) to TRBJ2-5; TRBD2 might be the D (6 bases). Trimming stripped 4 bases from V and 5 bases from J, with 8 bases between. Germline V gives CDR1 LGHDT, CDR2 YNNKEL (reference sequence). This CDR3 contains 12 residues. The CDR3 DNA reads TGTGCCAGCAGCCCTGGGGGGGAGACCCAGTACTTC. This sequence encodes CASSPGGETQYF.

The V gene is TRBV7-6, the J gene TRBJ1-3, with D unclear. Trimming cost V 2 bases and J 2 bases, with 7 bases left between them. The CDR3 totals 14 residues. Germline V gene data show CDR1 as SGHVS and CDR2 as FNYEAQ. The CDR3 DNA reads as TGTGCCAGCAGCTTACGAGAGGCTGGAAACACCATATATTTT. Protein: CASSLREAGNTIYF. Complete variable domain (other parts from reference TRBV7-6 and TRBJ1-3): GAGVSQSPRYKVTKRGQDVALRCDPISGHVSLYWYRQALGQGPEFLTYFNYEAQQDKSGLPNDRFSAERPEGSISTLTIQRTEQRDSAMYRCASSLREAGNTIYFGEGSWLTVV.

As concerns this clone: A junction boundary mismatches the germline segment, possibly from a read error. Other DNA sequences in the sample encode the same CDR3. The chain is built from TRBV7-9 and TRBJ1-1; D is unclear. CDR3 length equals 14 residues. The germline gives CDR1 SEHNR, CDR2 FQNEAQ (reference sequence). CDR3 protein: CASSEREVSTEAFF. CDR3 nucleotides: TGTGCCAGCAGCGAGAGGGAGGTAAGCACTGAAGCCTTCTTT.

The rearrangement links TRBV7-2 to TRBJ1-2, with D unresolved. The germline V gene has CDR1 SGHTA and CDR2 FQGNSA. Trimming took off 2 bases at V and 2 bases at J, with 6 bases between the two ends. The CDR3 covers 13 residues. The CDR3 loop is CASSLWQNYGYTF. The CDR3 DNA reads TGTGCCAGCAGCTTATGGCAAAACTATGGCTACACCTTC.

This clone was observed a handful of times. The CDR3 DNA reads as TGTGCCAGCAGTGAGGCGGGGGGAGGCACAGATACGCAGTATTTT. Encoded protein: CASSEAGGGTDTQYF. This sequence joins TRBV6-4 and TRBJ2-3; 8 bases agree with TRBD2. Germline values: CDR1 MRHNA, CDR2 SNTAGT. After removal of 3 bases from V and 1 base from J, the junction contained 3 bases not matched to a gene. The CDR3 covers 15 residues.

V and J are TRBV5-1 and TRBJ1-2; no firm D call. Trimming took off 3 bases at V and 6 bases at J, with 18 bases between the two ends. This CDR3 contains 15 residues. Germline-derived CDR1 and CDR2 are SGHRS and YFSETQ. This CDR3 is CASSSLGPGTNGYTF. The CDR3 DNA follows: TGCGCCAGCAGCTCCCTAGGCCCAGGAACGAATGGCTACACCTTC.

J is TRBJ2-3 and V is TRBV19, with D perhaps assigned TRBD1 or TRBD2 (5 bases each). Per the germline V gene, CDR1 is LNHDA and CDR2 is SQIVND (reference sequence). The V end was cut by 5 bases, the J end by 5 bases, with 8 bases between. CDR3 length: 12 amino acids. As DNA, the CDR3 is TGTGCCAGTAGTGAGGGGAGAGATACGCAGTATTTT. Its protein is CASSEGRDTQYF.

The chain recombines TRBV2 with TRBJ1-2; D uncertain. This CDR3 comprises 14 residues. Trimming pared 3 bases from V and 0 bases from J, leaving 8 bases between. CDR1 and CDR2 from the germline V gene are SNHLY and FYNNEI. In nucleotides, the CDR3 is TGTGCCAGCAGTGAGAGGTCAGCTAACTATGGCTACACCTTC. Amino acids: CASSERSANYGYTF.

For this clone: At one end the junction does not follow the germline gene, possibly because of a read error. The chain has TRBV4-3 and TRBJ2-1; 10 bases line up with TRBD2. Germline V CDR1 and CDR2: LGHNA, YSLEER. The CDR3 length is 18 residues. DNA of the CDR3: TGCGCCAGCAGCCAAGTGCCCGGACTAGCGGAGACCTATAATGAGCAGTTCTTC. Protein: CASSQVPGLAETYNEQFF.

The chain uses TRBV10-3 and TRBJ1-2, with unresolved D. In germline, CDR1 is ENHRY, CDR2 SYGVKD. CDR3 size: 14 residues. V was shortened by 0 bases and J by 3 bases, with 8 bases between the two germline ends. The CDR3 sequence: CAISESMGYYGYTF. The CDR3 DNA reads as TGTGCCATCAGTGAGTCGATGGGGTACTATGGCTACACCTTC.

The V gene is TRBV5-4, the J gene TRBJ2-7, with 7 bases that match TRBD2. The J call is in doubt because the DNA end fits TRBJ2-1 better. The germline V gene has CDR1 SGHNT and CDR2 YYREEE (reference sequence). The CDR3 is made up of 18 amino acids. Here the CDR3 DNA reads TGTGCCAGCAGCTTGGAGGCTAGCGGCCTAAGCTCCTACAATGAGCAGTTCTTC. Protein: CASSLEASGLSSYNEQFF.

This clone was recorded once. This sequence joins TRBV7-2 and TRBJ2-5, with 9 bases lining up with TRBD2. After removal of 5 bases from V and 5 bases from J, the junction contained 12 bases not matched to a gene. CDR3 length: 16 amino acids. Germline assignment: CDR1 SGHTA and CDR2 FQGNSA. CDR3 in amino acids: CASSTPWLAGGETQYF. CDR3 nucleotides: TGTGCCAGCAGCACACCCTGGTTGGCGGGAGGGGAGACCCAGTACTTC.

CDR3: CASSLDREAFF. CDR3 DNA sequence: TGCGCCAGCAGCTTGGACAGGGAAGCTTTCTTT. The chain has TRBV5-1 and TRBJ1-1; weak D call: TRBD1 (5 bases). The germline V and J ends were trimmed by 0 bases and 8 bases, with 5 bases remaining between them. CDR1 and CDR2 (germline): SGHRS, YFSETQ. The CDR3 loop spans 11 amino acids.

The chain joins TRBV19 to TRBJ2-5; D is ambiguous. The V end lost 7 bases, the J end lost 4 bases, and 13 bases lay between the germline ends. The CDR3 sequence is 13 residues long. Germline CDR1 LNHDA, CDR2 SQIVND (reference sequence). The CDR3 nucleotides read TGTGCCAGTAAAACAGCACCCGGAGAGACCCAGTACTTC. Its translation: CASKTAPGETQYF. Drawing the rest from reference TRBV19 and TRBJ2-5, the complete variable domain is DGGITQSPKYLFRKEGQNVTLSCEQNLNHDAMYWYRQDPGQGLRLIYYSQIVNDFQKGDIAEGYSVSREKKESFPLTVTSAQKNPTAFYLCASKTAPGETQYFGPGTRLLVL.

This clone was recorded only once. This chain links TRBV5-1 with TRBJ2-5; TRBD1 matches at 7 bases. With 4 bases clipped from V and 4 bases from J, the junction kept 10 bases outside the gene matches. CDR3 length: 15 residues. Germline assignment: CDR1 SGHRS and CDR2 YFSETQ. The CDR3 is CASSLDPPGGETQYF. DNA of the CDR3: TGCGCCAGCAGCCTTGACCCCCCAGGGGGAGAGACCCAGTACTTC.

V is TRBV5-4 and J is TRBJ2-5; 8 bases agree with TRBD1. The germline V gene has CDR1 SGHNT and CDR2 YYREEE (reference sequence). The CDR3 runs 14 residues. J lost 2 bases, V lost 3 bases, and 3 bases had no gene match. CDR3 in amino acids: CASSSWTGQETQYF. The DNA for the CDR3 is TGTGCCAGCAGCTCATGGACAGGGCAAGAGACCCAGTACTTC.

The V gene is TRBV11-2, the J gene TRBJ1-1; no definite D call. The CDR3 is 13 amino acids. V was clipped by 2 bases and J by 4 bases, with 8 bases between them. Germline loops: CDR1 SGHAT, CDR2 FQNNGV. Here the CDR3 reads CASSLSPSTEAFF. The CDR3 coding sequence is TGTGCCAGCAGCTTATCCCCCAGCACTGAAGCTTTCTTT.

The chain is built from TRBV3-1 (or the pseudogene TRBV3-2) and TRBJ2-5; D remains ambiguous. The ends were cut back, 0 bases at V and 3 bases at J, with 8 bases in the middle. CDR1 and CDR2 from the germline V gene are LGHDT and YNNKEL (reference sequence). This CDR3 has 14 residues. For the CDR3, the DNA is TGTGCCAGCAGCCAAGAGTCCCTGGAAGAGACCCAGTACTTC. Translating gives CASSQESLEETQYF.

The chain recombines TRBV2 with TRBJ2-7, with TRBD1 matching over 10 bases. Germline values: CDR1 SNHLY, CDR2 FYNNEI. The CDR3 totals 15 residues. With V trimmed by 8 bases and J by 3 bases, 10 bases remained unmatched. The CDR3 reads CASSVGQGVIYEQYF. The DNA of the CDR3 is TGTGCCAGCTCTGTCGGACAGGGGGTAATCTACGAGCAGTACTTC. Full variable domain (remainder filled in from reference TRBV2 and TRBJ2-7): EPEVTQTPSHQVTQMGQEVILRCVPISNHLYFYWYRQILGQKVEFLVSFYNNEISEKSEIFDDQFSVERPDGSNFTLKIRSTKLEDSAMYFCASSVGQGVIYEQYFGPGTRLTVT.

V gene TRBV7-2 combines with J gene TRBJ2-3; 8 positions agree with TRBD2. V gave up 1 base and J gave up 5 bases; unmatched junction bases: 8. From germline, CDR1 is SGHTA and CDR2 FQGNSA. The CDR3 consists of 16 residues. CDR3 nucleotide sequence: TGTGCCAGCAGCTTAGGATTCGGGGGGGCCAAAGATACGCAGTATTTT. Residues: CASSLGFGGAKDTQYF.

The CDR3 loop is CASSQDIAQNYGYTF. CDR3 DNA: TGTGCCAGCAGCCAAGATATCGCCCAGAACTATGGCTACACCTTC. The V and J genes are TRBV4-2 and TRBJ1-2, with unresolved D. V was cut by 0 bases and J by 2 bases, with 10 bases left in between. CDR1 and CDR2 from the germline V gene are LGHNA and YNFKEQ. The CDR3 totals 15 residues.

In its sample, this clone was seen once. V and J are TRBV7-9 and TRBJ2-3, with 7 bases lining up with TRBD1. With V trimmed by 6 bases and J by 0 bases, 9 bases remained unmatched. The CDR3 is 16 residues long. CDR1 is SEHNR, CDR2 FQNEAQ, per germline (reference sequence). CDR3 nucleotides: TGTGCCAGCAGTGATGATTACAGGGGTAGCACAGATACGCAGTATTTT. This gives the protein CASSDDYRGSTDTQYF.

The CDR3 loop is CASSYLTGGEQYF. The CDR3 nucleotides read TGTGCCAGCAGCTACCTTACGGGTGGGGAGCAGTACTTC. The V gene is TRBV7-9, the J gene TRBJ2-7; D not certain. Deletions cut 4 bases from V and 7 bases from J, with 14 bases between. The CDR3 extends over 13 amino acids. Germline V CDR1 and CDR2: SEHNR, FQNEAQ (reference sequence).

The chain combines TRBV7-2 with TRBJ2-5, with TRBD1 as a possible D gene (6 bases). V gave up 6 bases and J gave up 5 bases, with 16 bases separating them. There are 14 residues in the CDR3. Germline V CDR1 and CDR2: SGHTA, FQGNSA. The CDR3 region has the DNA TGTGCCAGCAGTTACCTCAGGGGCCGGGAGACCCAGTACTTC. Amino acids: CASSYLRGRETQYF.